This T cell receptor beta chain was captured by sequencing in a study of T-cell memory formation after mild COVID-19 listed by TCRdb under 2021. Turning to the overall study: TCR sequence clusters from the two donors were found to be largely donor specific. The cohort comprised two young, previously healthy adult volunteers, one female and one male. In two donors, T-cell clones that expanded and contracted after mild COVID-19 were followed by sequencing TCRalpha and TCRbeta repertoires longitudinally.

Here is what the overall study found, with its caveats: The study covered only a couple of mild cases, and larger cohorts including severe cases with pre-infection samples were considered necessary. SARS-CoV-2 specificity was not confirmed for the second-wave clones peaking on day 37. Some responding clones were detected in pre-infection memory, which suggested that pre-existing cross-reactive memory T cells had joined the SARS-CoV-2 response. From day 15 to 85, contracting clones showed balanced CD4/CD8 phenotypes, whereas a second wave of clones that expanded from day 15 to 37 leaned towards CD4+. Contracting CD4+ clones turned up mainly in the CM and EM memory subsets, whereas EMRA was where CD8+ clones were enriched.

Ficoll-Paque density gradient centrifugation was the method used to isolate PBMCs. For this clonotype: This clone's antigen is unknown. One base away there is no much larger clone; base qualities are not given.

V is cut by 6 bases and J by 8 bases, and the space between the germline ends is 14 bases. There are 13 amino acids in the CDR3, from cysteine to phenylalanine inclusive. Only the CDR3 DNA is retained, 39 bases long and in frame from the first base. The instrument given in TCRdb is Illumina NovaSeq 6000. cDNA libraries for TCRalpha and TCRbeta were prepared by 5'RACE using constant-segment primers, with sample barcodes and unique molecular identifiers added. Trizol reagent was used to extract RNA from every sample. The libraries were amplified in two PCR steps, and the second step added a second sample barcode and Illumina TruSeq adapters. The libraries were sequenced on an Illumina NovaSeq using 2 x 150 bp paired-end reads. In the original analysis: The reads were demultiplexed and collapsed into UMI-guided consensus sequences using migec v1.2.7. Using mixcr v2.1.11, the UMI consensuses were aligned to TRA and TRB V and J templates and assembled into clonotypes. A clonotype was counted as expanded or contracted only if both edgeR and NoisET called the change significant, with noise models trained on biological replicates. For edgeR calls, a false discovery rate-adjusted p below 0.01 and a log2 fold-change threshold of 1 were applied. As an exploratory analysis of dynamics, max-normalized trajectories of the 1000 most abundant clonotypes were examined with PCA combined with hierarchical clustering. The CD4 or CD8 phenotype of responding clones was assigned using the separately sequenced CD4+ and CD8+ repertoires. The raw public data were reprocessed by TCRdb itself: fastp quality trimming at Q25, MiXCR clonotype calling, in-frame beta chains only. Rows are unified per CDR3 protein, each entry keeping the most common DNA and genes. For this entry, the V and J calls and clone size follow TCRdb and not the study's own pipeline. The sample data list 350,000 to 450,000 distinct CDR3 sequences, and around 20% of these were observed just once. In total, the top ten clones hold more than 8% of the sample.

This TCR came from an adult woman who had mild COVID-19 (a few samples of this study predate the infection). The sample titles of this study are shuffled in the database, so cell type and time point are left out; the donor was told from shared clones. Sequences were obtained from PBMCs or a T cell subset sorted from them (not recorded which). Recombination joined TRBV12-3 or TRBV12-4 with TRBJ2-1; TRBD1 is possibly the D segment (6 matching bases). The DNA reads TGTGCCAGCAGAAGAACAGGGACCCATGAGCAGTTCTTC. Translation gives CASRRTGTHEQFF.